A single sample gave rise to the 22 T cell receptor beta chains below, sequenced in a study of cytomegalovirus exposure and HLA in healthy donors. Primers: 60 Vbeta forward and 13 Jbeta reverse. Sequencing was performed with immunoSEQ multiplex PCR; in TCRdb, only in-frame clones are kept and a portion is missing. The table shows about 150,000 clones, with about 9.2% occurring only once. Sequenced input: PBMCs. Receptors were obtained from a woman aged 40 to 50 in good health and CMV-seropositive.

This clone was detected only a few times. The chain recombines TRBV4-3 with TRBJ1-4, with TRBD1 matching 7 bases. Losses at the gene ends were 4 bases for V and 8 bases for J; bases not matched to a gene: 4. This CDR3 has 13 amino acids. The V gene's germline CDR1 is LGHNA and CDR2 YSLEER. CDR3 sequence (DNA): TGCGCCAGCAGCCGTAACAGGGGCGAAAAACTGTTTTTT. Amino acid sequence: CASSRNRGEKLFF.

The chain couples TRBV5-4 to TRBJ1-6; 9 bases line up with TRBD1. V trimming: 0 bases; J trimming: 7 bases; junction bases outside the gene matches: 14. There are 19 residues in the CDR3. Germline V CDR1 and CDR2: SGHNT, YYREEE (reference sequence). The CDR3 DNA is TGTGCCAGCAGCTTGGACGGGACAGGGTATGGGAAACCGAATTCACCCCTCCACTTT. Residues: CASSLDGTGYGKPNSPLHF.

This clone occurred a few times. This sequence joins TRBV10-3 and TRBJ2-1; the match to TRBD1 covers 10 bases. The CDR3 loop spans 15 amino acids. The V segment lost 11 bases and the J segment 7 bases; nucleotides outside the gene matches: 14. From germline, CDR1 is ENHRY and CDR2 SYGVKD. The CDR3 reads CASKLEDRGRNEQFF. The CDR3 nucleotides are TGTGCCTCTAAACTTGAGGACAGGGGGAGAAATGAGCAGTTCTTC.

The chain combines TRBV7-9 with TRBJ1-1; 12 bases are shared with TRBD1. The CDR3 contains 17 residues. From germline, CDR1 is SEHNR and CDR2 FQNEAQ (reference sequence). Trimming cost V 7 bases and J 4 bases; bases outside gene matches: 13. CDR3 residues: CASTEPPGTGGVTEAFF. CDR3 nucleotide sequence: TGTGCCAGCACCGAACCACCTGGGACAGGGGGCGTCACTGAAGCTTTCTTT.

The chain has TRBV6-1 and TRBJ1-4; 8 nucleotides agree with TRBD1. The CDR3 spans 15 residues. The J segment lost 8 bases and the V segment lost 2 bases, leaving 7 bases of the junction unmatched. The germline V gene encodes CDR1 MNHNS and CDR2 SASEGT. The CDR3 DNA is TGTGCCAGCAGTGAATTTAGAACAGGGGGGGAAAAACTGTTTTTT. Its protein is CASSEFRTGGEKLFF.

This clone came up a few times. The chain combines TRBV6-6 with TRBJ1-6; D is uncertain. This CDR3 region has 13 residues. With 4 bases removed from V and 9 bases from J, the gap between germline ends came to 10 bases. Germline-derived CDR1 and CDR2 are MNHNY and SVGAGI (reference sequence). DNA for the CDR3: TGTGCCAGCAGTTCCACCCCGGGTTCACCCCTCCACTTT. This codes for CASSSTPGSPLHF.

This clone was detected a few times. This chain connects TRBV9 to TRBJ1-2, with 12 bases matching TRBD1. Germline values: CDR1 SGDLS, CDR2 YYNGEE. V lost 4 bases and J lost 4; bases outside the gene matches: 2. The CDR3 is made up of 14 amino acids. The CDR3 DNA follows: TGTGCCAGCAGCTCGGGACAGGGGGCCTATGGCTACACCTTC. Translation: CASSSGQGAYGYTF.

This clone occurred a few times. The chain uses TRBV5-1 and TRBJ2-3; 13 bases match TRBD2. J gave up 5 bases and V 0 bases, and 0 bases lay outside the gene matches. CDR1 and CDR2 (germline): SGHRS, YFSETQ. The length of the CDR3 is 15 residues. The CDR3 DNA reads as TGCGCCAGCAGCTTGGGACTAGCGGGGGGAGATACGCAGTATTTT. Translated: CASSLGLAGGDTQYF.

This clone was counted a few times. The V gene is TRBV4-3, the J gene TRBJ1-1; 8 nucleotides line up with TRBD1. The CDR3 is made up of 15 amino acids. J gave up 3 bases and V 0 bases, and 3 bases lay outside the gene matches. From germline, CDR1 is LGHNA and CDR2 YSLEER. CDR3 bases: TGCGCCAGCAGCCAAGAGGACAGGGAAGACACTGAAGCTTTCTTT. Translation: CASSQEDREDTEAFF.

The rearrangement uses TRBV4-1 and TRBJ2-3; 8 bases agree with TRBD2. After removal of 5 bases from V and 2 bases from J, the junction contained 12 bases not matched to a gene. This CDR3 region has 17 residues. Germline CDR1 MGHRA, CDR2 YSYEKL. This chain's CDR3 is CASSYMAGGAATDTQYF. Written as DNA, the CDR3 is TGCGCCAGCAGCTACATGGCGGGGGGTGCCGCCACAGATACGCAGTATTTT.

The V gene is TRBV6-1, the J gene TRBJ2-5; possibly TRBD1 for D (5 bases). CDR3 length equals 13 residues. Trimming removed 6 bases at V and 2 bases at J, with 10 bases between. CDR1 is MNHNS, CDR2 SASEGT, per germline. CDR3 sequence reads: CASSRQLQETQYF. The CDR3 DNA reads TGTGCCAGCAGCAGACAGTTACAAGAGACCCAGTACTTC.

This clone was seen more than once but under ten times. This sequence joins TRBV6-6 and TRBJ1-1, with TRBD1 matching over 7 bases. CDR1 is MNHNY, CDR2 SVGAGI, per germline (reference sequence). CDR3 length: 14 residues. Trimming took 6 bases from V and 10 from J; bases not matched to a gene: 14. The CDR3 loop is CASRRAGGREVAFF. The CDR3 DNA follows: TGTGCCAGCAGACGCGCAGGGGGTAGGGAGGTAGCTTTCTTT.

The chain joins TRBV10-3 to TRBJ1-2; 7 positions match TRBD1. J lost 3 bases, V lost 9 bases, and 7 bases had no gene match. CDR1 is ENHRY and CDR2 is SYGVKD in the germline V gene. The CDR3 contains 13 residues. The CDR3 sequence: CAIKEGADYGYTF. The CDR3 DNA follows: TGTGCCATTAAGGAGGGGGCTGACTATGGCTACACCTTC.

V gene TRBV7-8 combines with J gene TRBJ1-5; 7 bases agree with TRBD1. With 5 bases clipped from V and 4 bases from J, the junction kept 8 bases outside the gene matches. CDR1 SGHVS and CDR2 FQNEAQ come from the germline V gene. The length of the CDR3 is 15 residues. The CDR3 DNA is TGTGCCAGCAGCCCCTGGACAGGAACAAATCAGCCCCAGCATTTT. The encoded protein is CASSPWTGTNQPQHF.

The chain employs TRBV5-1 and TRBJ1-1; TRBD1 aligns across 12 bases. The CDR3 has 16 amino acids. CDR1 is SGHRS and CDR2 is YFSETQ in the germline V gene. Trimming cost V 0 bases and J 5 bases; bases outside gene matches: 5. The CDR3 sequence: CASSLGDRGLGTEAFF. Here the CDR3 DNA reads TGCGCCAGCAGCTTGGGGGACAGGGGGCTGGGGACTGAAGCTTTCTTT.

This chain links TRBV19 with TRBJ1-5; possible D gene TRBD1, 6 bases. Germline CDR1 is LNHDA and CDR2 is SQIVND (reference sequence). This CDR3 spans 14 amino acids. V gave up 6 bases and J gave up 5 bases, with 14 bases separating them. The CDR3 loop reads CASRRQGSYQPQHF. DNA of the CDR3: TGTGCCAGTAGACGTCAGGGGAGTTATCAGCCCCAGCATTTT.

The chain links TRBV10-1 to TRBJ2-7; 9 bases match TRBD1. The germline V gene has CDR1 WNHNN and CDR2 SYGVQD (reference sequence). This CDR3 is built from 15 residues. V lost 0 bases to trimming and J lost 4 bases; unmatched junction nucleotides: 4. DNA of the CDR3: TGCGCCAGCAGTGAGTCCGGGACAGGGAGTTACGAGCAGTACTTC. Its translation: CASSESGTGSYEQYF.

This clone came up a few times. The CDR3 here is CASSLGGHPYEQYF. The CDR3 coding sequence is TGCGCCAGCAGCTTGGGGGGACACCCCTACGAGCAGTACTTC. The chain links TRBV5-1 to TRBJ2-7; the D gene is possibly TRBD1 (6 bases). V gave up 0 bases and J gave up 2 bases, with 9 bases separating them. CDR1 is SGHRS and CDR2 is YFSETQ in the germline V gene. The CDR3 has 14 amino acids.

This clone was picked up a small number of times. CDR3 sequence: CASSFLGADGYTF. CDR3 coding DNA: TGCGCCAGCAGCTTCCTGGGGGCAGATGGCTACACCTTC. The chain is built from TRBV5-1 and TRBJ1-2; D perhaps matches TRBD1 (6 bases). The CDR3 sequence is 13 residues long. V was pared by 2 bases and J by 6 bases, with 11 bases between. Germline V gives CDR1 SGHRS, CDR2 YFSETQ.

V and J are TRBV18 and TRBJ2-2; tentative D call: TRBD1 (6 bases). There are 14 residues in the CDR3. V shed 4 bases and J shed 1 base, with 7 bases lying between them. Germline lookup yields CDR1 KGHSH and CDR2 LQKENI. CDR3 sequence: CASSQQGNTGELFF. The CDR3, as DNA: TGTGCCAGCTCACAACAGGGGAACACCGGGGAGCTGTTTTTT.

This clone occurred a few times. The rearrangement uses TRBV5-1 and TRBJ2-6; weak D call: TRBD2 (5 bases). The V end lost 3 bases, the J end lost 0 bases, and 10 bases lay between the germline ends. This CDR3 region has 16 residues. Germline CDR1 is SGHRS and CDR2 is YFSETQ. The CDR3: CASSSGVNSGANVLTF. Here the CDR3 DNA reads TGCGCCAGCAGCTCCGGGGTCAACTCTGGGGCCAACGTCCTGACTTTC.

This chain uses TRBV18 with TRBJ1-4; TRBD1 agrees at 8 bases. CDR3 size: 14 residues. Germline V gene sequence: CDR1 KGHSH, CDR2 LQKENI. J was trimmed by 6 bases and V by 3 bases; bases with no gene match: 3. Here the CDR3 DNA reads TGTGCCAGCTCACCCTCAGGGGGCGATGAAAAACTGTTTTTT. Amino acid sequence: CASSPSGGDEKLFF.